This T cell receptor (beta chain) was sequenced during a study of T-cell memory formation after mild COVID-19. As for the study in general: The TCR clusters were mostly specific to one donor.

This CDR3 has 10 residues. Germline V gives CDR1 DFQATT, CDR2 SNEGSKA (reference sequence). After removal of 5 bases from V and 10 bases from J, the junction contained 3 bases not matched to a gene. This clonotype was detected only a few times. The antigen is not known. TCR alpha and TCR beta cDNA libraries carrying sample barcodes and UMIs came from 5'RACE with constant-segment primers. TCRdb itself ran the 5' RACE reads through MiXCR, one entry per CDR3 protein. The sample has around 390,000 distinct CDR3 sequences; approximately 16% are singletons. The study, taken as a whole, reports: Prior to infection, memory already included some responding clones, suggesting cross-reactive memory joined. CM and EM subsets held most contracting CD4+ clones; EMRA held CD8+ ones.

Sequenced: PBMCs or a T cell subset sorted from them (not recorded which). The TCR sequence derives from a man younger than 35 who had mild COVID-19 (a few samples of this study predate the infection). Cell type and time point are not known. This chain uses TRBV20-1 with TRBJ2-3, with 7 bases that match TRBD2. CDR3: CSAPRGAQYF. DNA for the CDR3: TGCAGTGCTCCCCGGGGGGCGCAGTATTTT.